Presented here are 14 T cell receptor beta chains from one specimen sequenced in a study of CDR3 diversity in severe acne. TCRdb re-analysed the PCR reads in MiXCR, keeping a single row per CDR3 protein. The sample has some 90,000 distinct CDR3 sequences, about 50% seen once. Sequencing was performed on blood. These receptors were collected from a male donor in good health, serving as a control.

V and J are TRBV7-9 and TRBJ1-2, with D hard to call. In germline, CDR1 is SEHNR, CDR2 FQNEAQ (reference sequence). The ends were cut back, 7 bases at V and 0 bases at J, with 9 bases in the middle. This CDR3 contains 13 residues. DNA for the CDR3: TGTGCCAGCAATTCGATAGCTAACTATGGCTACACCTTC. Residues: CASNSIANYGYTF.

The CDR3 region has the DNA TGCAGTGCTAGTACGGCTTATAACTATGGCTACACCTTC. This translates into CSASTAYNYGYTF. The chain employs TRBV20-1 and TRBJ1-2; D call uncertain. The CDR3 is made up of 13 amino acids. Between the trimmed V and J ends, which lost 3 bases and 1 base, there was a span of 9 bases. Germline CDR1 reads DFQATT; CDR2 reads SNEGSKA (reference sequence).

This chain links TRBV6-1 with TRBJ2-2; D ambiguous. The CDR3 is 13 residues long. The ends were cut back, 0 bases at V and 7 bases at J, with 6 bases in the middle. The V gene's germline CDR1 is MNHNS and CDR2 SASEGT. The DNA for the CDR3 is TGTGCCAGCAGTGAAGCTTGGCTCGGGGAGCTGTTTTTT. It specifies CASSEAWLGELFF.

The rearrangement links TRBV7-6 to TRBJ2-7, with TRBD1 matching over 7 bases. CDR1 is SGHVS and CDR2 is FNYEAQ in the germline V gene. CDR3 length: 13 residues. The trim removed 5 bases at V and 3 bases at J, leaving 4 bases unmatched. The chain's CDR3 is CASSRGTVYEQYF. The CDR3 nucleotides are TGTGCCAGCAGCCGAGGGACAGTCTACGAGCAGTACTTC.

V is TRBV2 and J is TRBJ1-2; D may be TRBD1 (6 bases). The CDR3 runs 12 residues. Looked up from germline, CDR1 is SNHLY and CDR2 is FYNNEI. Trimming pared 8 bases from V and 8 bases from J, leaving 15 bases between. CDR3 DNA sequence: TGTGCCAGCGGGTCTAGGGGGAAGGGCTACACCTTC. Amino acid sequence: CASGSRGKGYTF.

This clonotype has just a few counts. This chain connects TRBV5-1 to TRBJ2-2; D is unclear. CDR1 SGHRS and CDR2 YFSETQ come from the germline V gene. The CDR3 has 14 residues. Trimming removed 4 bases at V and 1 base at J, with 8 bases between. The CDR3 loop is CASSRTVNTGELFF. Here the CDR3 DNA reads TGCGCCAGCAGCAGGACGGTGAACACCGGGGAGCTGTTTTTT.

This clonotype appeared a single time. The chain employs TRBV12-3 or TRBV12-4 and TRBJ1-1; D ambiguous. The CDR3 has 14 residues. Trimming stripped 7 bases from V and 4 bases from J, with 16 bases between. CDR3 DNA: TGTGCCAGCATGGGCCTCGGCGGGGTCACTGAAGCTTTCTTT. It yields the protein CASMGLGGVTEAFF.

The sample holds many counts of this clonotype. The gene calls are TRBV6-1 and TRBJ1-5; weak D call: TRBD1 (5 bases). Trimming cost V 6 bases and J 5 bases, with 14 bases left between them. The CDR3 runs to 14 residues. Looked up from germline, CDR1 is MNHNS and CDR2 is SASEGT. The CDR3 DNA follows: TGTGCCAGCAGAGCAGGGACGGCCGATCAGCCCCAGCATTTT. Translated: CASRAGTADQPQHF.

A word on this clonotype: This may come from a read error, since a much larger clone is one base off. The chain combines TRBV7-2 with TRBJ1-1; D gene uncertain. CDR3 size: 11 residues. Germline CDR1 and CDR2: SGHTA and FQGNSA. V was shortened by 3 bases and J by 7 bases, with 6 bases between the two germline ends. This chain's CDR3 is CASSFHFEAFF. CDR3 coding DNA: TGTGCCAGCAGCTTCCATTTTGAAGCTTTCTTT. The complete variable domain, with remaining parts taken from reference TRBV7-2 and TRBJ1-1, reads GAGVSQSPSNKVTEKGKDVELRCDPISGHTALYWYRQSLGQGLEFLIYFQGNSAPDKSGLPSDRFSAERTGGSVSTLTIQRTQQEDSAVYLCASSFHFEAFFGQGTRLTVV.

The V and J genes are TRBV10-3 and TRBJ1-2; TRBD1 might be the D (5 bases). V was pared by 6 bases and J by 0 bases, with 17 bases between. Germline V CDR1 and CDR2: ENHRY, SYGVKD. This CDR3 region has 16 residues. CDR3 residues: CAISSWGSRTNYGYTF. CDR3 nucleotides: TGTGCCATCAGCTCTTGGGGCAGCCGAACTAACTATGGCTACACCTTC.

The chain recombines TRBV6-5 with TRBJ2-2; a weak D match, TRBD2 (10 bases). The germline V gene has CDR1 MNHEY and CDR2 SVGAGI. V was pared by 2 bases and J by 3 bases, with 25 bases between. The CDR3 has 20 amino acids. The CDR3: CASSYGPGTGLAGDTGELFF. The CDR3 DNA is TGTGCCAGCAGTTACGGGCCCGGGACAGGGCTAGCGGGAGACACCGGGGAGCTGTTTTTT.

The J gene is TRBJ2-1, the V gene TRBV9; 7 bases are shared with TRBD2. The CDR3 spans 18 residues. Trimming cost V 0 bases and J 0 bases; bases outside gene matches: 9. Germline V lookup: CDR1 SGDLS, CDR2 YYNGEE. The CDR3 DNA follows: TGTGCCAGCAGCGTAGTTGGGGGGGGGGGAAGCTCCTACAATGAGCAGTTCTTC. This encodes CASSVVGGGGSSYNEQFF.

This chain connects TRBV6-6 to TRBJ2-5; a possible D gene is TRBD2 (6 bases). This CDR3 has 14 amino acids. Trimming shortened V by 2 bases and J by 3 bases, and 10 bases separated the two germline ends. Per germline, CDR1 MNHNY and CDR2 SVGAGI (reference sequence). The CDR3 protein is CASSYGGDKETQYF. The CDR3 nucleotides are TGTGCCAGCAGTTACGGAGGGGATAAAGAGACCCAGTACTTC.

The chain joins TRBV20-1 to TRBJ2-5, with D uncertain. The DNA end is more similar to TRBJ2-7, so the J call may be wrong. This CDR3 contains 13 residues. Germline CDR1 reads DFQATT; CDR2 reads SNEGSKA (reference sequence). This CDR3 is CSARDQEVYEQYF. The CDR3 region has the DNA TGCAGTGCTAGAGATCAAGAGGTCTACGAGCAGTACTTC.